This T cell receptor beta chain was retrieved from a study of beta chain features in type 1 diabetes. A single heparinised draw of approximately 100 mL on average was taken per donor. About this clone: Its antigen is unknown.

Findings of the study overall: Lower insertion and higher deletion counts appeared at VDJ junctions in type 1 diabetes patients.

Investigators reverse transcribed all isolated RNA, so they sequenced expressed TCRB transcripts. TCRdb's copy holds only in-frame clones and misses some; the assay was immunoSEQ multiplex PCR. The repertoire has some 270,000 clones, about 8.5% of them found once; the top ten carry 1%. This CDR3 is 14 amino acids long. Germline-derived CDR1 and CDR2 are KGHSH and LQKENI. Trimming shortened V by 0 bases and J by 7 bases, and 10 bases separated the two germline ends. The chain uses TRBV18 and TRBJ1-5; no definite D call. The receptor was isolated from a woman between 18 and 29 years old in good health. Sample: central memory CD4+ T cells from blood. The CDR3 sequence is CASSPPNSQQPQHF. The DNA of the CDR3 is TGTGCCAGCTCACCACCAAACAGTCAACAGCCCCAGCATTTT.